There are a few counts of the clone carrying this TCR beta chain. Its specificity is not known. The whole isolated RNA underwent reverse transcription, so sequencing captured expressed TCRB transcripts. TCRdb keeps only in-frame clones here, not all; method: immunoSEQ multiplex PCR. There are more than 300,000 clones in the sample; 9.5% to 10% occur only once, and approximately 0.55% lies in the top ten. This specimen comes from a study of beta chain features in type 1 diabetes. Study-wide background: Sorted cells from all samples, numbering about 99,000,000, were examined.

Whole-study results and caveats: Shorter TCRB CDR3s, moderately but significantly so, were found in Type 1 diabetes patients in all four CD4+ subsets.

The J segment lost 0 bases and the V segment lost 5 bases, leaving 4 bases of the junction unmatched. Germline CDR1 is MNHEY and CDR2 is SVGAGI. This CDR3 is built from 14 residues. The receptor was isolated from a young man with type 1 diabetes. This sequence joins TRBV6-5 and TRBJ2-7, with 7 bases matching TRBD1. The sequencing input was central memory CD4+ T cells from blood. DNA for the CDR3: TGTGCCAGCAGTCGAGACAGGGCCTCCTACGAGCAGTACTTC. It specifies CASSRDRASYEQYF.